This T cell receptor beta chain emerged from a study of T cell repertoires in cytomegalovirus infection. In the study overall: Carrying CMV and the relevant HLA type showed in public TCR beta signatures. Points from the study as a whole: CMV-specific TCR beta clonotypes restricted by HLA-C were the ones dominating the ex vivo response.

Worth noting for this clonotype: No antigen is known for it.

TCRdb re-analysed the reads in MiXCR, keeping a single row per CDR3 protein. The sample has more than 400,000 distinct CDR3 sequences; around a quarter are singletons. Germline CDR1 SNHLY, CDR2 FYNNEI. The V and J ends lost 6 bases and 6 bases, in that order; junction bases with no gene match: 4. The CDR3 runs to 15 residues. The sequence was collected from a human donor in good health (CMV status not recorded). Some clones in this sample may be carry-over from other donors' samples. Sequencing input: PBMCs. The chain combines TRBV2 with TRBJ2-1; 14 nucleotides match TRBD2. CDR3 loop: CASSGLAGGGNEQFF. Here the CDR3 DNA reads TGTGCCAGCAGCGGACTAGCGGGAGGCGGCAATGAGCAGTTCTTC.